These T cell receptor beta chains were read from a single sample in a study of chemoradiotherapy in HPV16-positive cancers. Here immunoSEQ multiplex PCR was the method, and the copy in TCRdb shows in-frame clones only, minus some. The table includes about 31,000 clones, roughly 82% detected once. Sequencing was performed on blood, taken from a patient who underwent chemoradiotherapy. These receptors were collected from a human donor with HPV-associated anogenital cancer. The CDR3 runs from the conserved cysteine through the conserved F or W. The order of the fields is V gene, clone size, J gene, D gene, CDR3 length, CDR3 DNA, CDR3 protein. The D gene is left open where the match is weak. Size is stated for part of the rows, as once, few or many counts, or as a class when the clone is expanded.

v_gene: TRBV7-3
abundance: .
j_gene: TRBJ2-1
d_gene: TRBD1
len: 14
CDR3nt: TGTGCCAGCAGCCGACAGGGGGCACACAATGAGCAGTTCTTC
CDR3aa: CASSRQGAHNEQFF

v_gene: TRBV30
abundance: .
j_gene: TRBJ1-1
d_gene: .
len: 14
CDR3nt: TGTGCCTGGACAAGGGGGGTAGCGAACACTGAAGCTTTCTTT
CDR3aa: CAWTRGVANTEAFF

v_gene: TRBV19
abundance: .
j_gene: TRBJ2-4
d_gene: TRBD1
len: 16
CDR3nt: TGTGCCAGTAGTACCGGGACAGATCTAGCCAAAAACATTCAGTACTTC
CDR3aa: CASSTGTDLAKNIQYF

v_gene: TRBV5-4
abundance: once
j_gene: TRBJ1-6
d_gene: .
len: 16
CDR3nt: TGTGCCAGCAGCTCCTTACAGTCAGGGTTTAATTCACCCCTCCACTTT
CDR3aa: CASSSLQSGFNSPLHF

v_gene: TRBV19
abundance: .
j_gene: TRBJ2-3
d_gene: .
len: 15
CDR3nt: TGTGCCAGTAGTATAGTGGGGGGTAGCACAGATACGCAGTATTTT
CDR3aa: CASSIVGGSTDTQYF

v_gene: TRBV5-1
abundance: .
j_gene: TRBJ1-1
d_gene: .
len: 15
CDR3nt: TGCGCCAGCAGCTTGGCCCCTTTGGGGGGAACTGAAGCTTTCTTT
CDR3aa: CASSLAPLGGTEAFF

v_gene: TRBV21-1
abundance: .
j_gene: TRBJ1-6
d_gene: .
len: 15
CDR3nt: TGTGCCAGCAGCAAAGGTAGGGAACGGGATTCACCCCTCCACTTT
CDR3aa: CASSKGRERDSPLHF

v_gene: TRBV7-2
abundance: .
j_gene: TRBJ2-5
d_gene: TRBD1
len: 16
CDR3nt: TGTGCCAGCAGCGTCCAGGGGGAATGGGAAGGAGAGACCCAGTACTTC
CDR3aa: CASSVQGEWEGETQYF

v_gene: TRBV6-1
abundance: .
j_gene: TRBJ2-5
d_gene: .
len: 15
CDR3nt: TGTGCCAGCACTGGAACCATCGGGACCCAAGAGACCCAGTACTTC
CDR3aa: CASTGTIGTQETQYF

v_gene: TRBV5-1
abundance: .
j_gene: TRBJ1-6
d_gene: .
len: 14
CDR3nt: TGCGCCAGCAGCTTGGATACAGCTGATTCACCCCTCCACTTT
CDR3aa: CASSLDTADSPLHF

v_gene: TRBV27
abundance: .
j_gene: TRBJ1-4
d_gene: TRBD1
len: 15
CDR3nt: TGTGCCAGCAGGAGTCTCGGGACAGGGGGTGAAAAACTGTTTTTT
CDR3aa: CASRSLGTGGEKLFF

v_gene: TRBV19
abundance: .
j_gene: TRBJ1-5
d_gene: TRBD1
len: 16
CDR3nt: TGTGCCAGTAGTATTGGAACAGGGGCCTACAATCAGCCCCAGCATTTT
CDR3aa: CASSIGTGAYNQPQHF

v_gene: TRBV7-6
abundance: .
j_gene: TRBJ1-5
d_gene: TRBD1
len: 16
CDR3nt: TGTGCCAGCAGCTTAGGGGGGTGGGACAGATATCAGCCCCAGCATTTT
CDR3aa: CASSLGGWDRYQPQHF

v_gene: TRBV9
abundance: .
j_gene: TRBJ2-5
d_gene: TRBD2
len: 17
CDR3nt: TGTGCCAGCAGCGTAGGGCATAGCGGGGGAGACCAAGAGACCCAGTACTTC
CDR3aa: CASSVGHSGGDQETQYF

v_gene: TRBV2
abundance: few
j_gene: TRBJ2-3
d_gene: .
len: 15
CDR3nt: TGTGCCAGCAGTGGAGCCTTCGTGGGCACAGATACGCAGTATTTT
CDR3aa: CASSGAFVGTDTQYF

v_gene: TRBV5-1
abundance: .
j_gene: TRBJ2-5
d_gene: .
len: 14
CDR3nt: TGCGCCAGCAGCTTCGCCTTAACGGGGGAGACCCAGTACTTC
CDR3aa: CASSFALTGETQYF

v_gene: TRBV11-2
abundance: .
j_gene: TRBJ1-2
d_gene: .
len: 15
CDR3nt: TGTGCCAGCAGACATAACAGGGAAAGAAACTATGGCTACACCTTC
CDR3aa: CASRHNRERNYGYTF

v_gene: TRBV11-2
abundance: .
j_gene: TRBJ1-2
d_gene: TRBD1
len: 16
CDR3nt: TGTGCCAGCAGCTTAGCAAGTGACAGGGGTAACTATGGCTACACCTTC
CDR3aa: CASSLASDRGNYGYTF

v_gene: TRBV19
abundance: medium-sized
j_gene: TRBJ2-5
d_gene: .
len: 12
CDR3nt: TGTGCCAGTAAGAAGGAACCGGAGACCCAGTACTTC
CDR3aa: CASKKEPETQYF

v_gene: TRBV5-4
abundance: few
j_gene: TRBJ1-3
d_gene: TRBD1
len: 15
CDR3nt: TGTGCCAGCAGCTTGGAGGACAGGTCTGGAAACACCATATATTTT
CDR3aa: CASSLEDRSGNTIYF

v_gene: TRBV7-2
abundance: .
j_gene: TRBJ1-2
d_gene: .
len: 16
CDR3nt: TGTGCCAGCAGCTTAGTCCCGGCCAGTACCCTCTATGGCTACACCTTC
CDR3aa: CASSLVPASTLYGYTF

v_gene: TRBV6-1
abundance: once
j_gene: TRBJ1-2
d_gene: .
len: 12
CDR3nt: TGTGCCAGCAATTTTGAGACAGGTGGCTACACCTTC
CDR3aa: CASNFETGGYTF

v_gene: TRBV30
abundance: .
j_gene: TRBJ1-2
d_gene: TRBD1
len: 14
CDR3nt: TGTGCCAGAAATGGACAGGGGACGACGGCTGGCTACACCTTC
CDR3aa: CARNGQGTTAGYTF

v_gene: TRBV7-9
abundance: .
j_gene: TRBJ2-7
d_gene: .
len: 13
CDR3nt: TGTGCCAGCAGCTCCGTAAACTCCTACGAGCAGTACTTC
CDR3aa: CASSSVNSYEQYF

v_gene: TRBV7-2
abundance: .
j_gene: TRBJ2-2
d_gene: .
len: 17
CDR3nt: TGTGCCAGCAGCTTAGCGAGGCGCAGGGGCGGCACCGGGGAGCTGTTTTTT
CDR3aa: CASSLARRRGGTGELFF

v_gene: TRBV7-3
abundance: .
j_gene: TRBJ1-1
d_gene: TRBD1
len: 14
CDR3nt: TGTGCCAGCAGCTCGACAGGGGAAGACACTGAAGCTTTCTTT
CDR3aa: CASSSTGEDTEAFF